What follows is one TCR beta chain and its context. One junction end disagrees with the germline gene, perhaps due to a read error. The V gene's germline CDR1 is GTSNPN and CDR2 SVGIG (reference sequence). The length of the CDR3 is 12 residues. This entry is derived from a study of tumor-infiltrating lymphocytes in glioblastoma multiforme. TCR beta libraries were built from RNA through three nested multiplex PCR rounds using modified ARM-PCR. TCRdb independently ran MiXCR on the multiplex PCR reads; one entry per CDR3 protein. The repertoire has 13,000 or so distinct CDR3 sequences, about 66% of them found once; the top ten carry roughly 30%.

The sequenced sample consisted of brain tumor tissue. This receptor was obtained from a male donor with glioblastoma. This chain connects TRBV30 to TRBJ2-1, with D perhaps assigned TRBD1 or TRBD2 (6 bases each). CDR3 in DNA: TGTGCCTGGAATGGGGGGCTGGGGGAGCAATTCTTC. This gives the protein CAWNGGLGEQFF. The whole variable domain, remainder taken from reference TRBV30 and TRBJ2-1, is SQTIHQWPATLVQPVGSPLSLECTVEGTSNPNLYWYRQAAGRGLQLLFYSVGIGQISSEVPQNLSASRPQDRQFILSSKKLLLSDSGFYLCAWNGGLGEQFFGPGTRLTVL.